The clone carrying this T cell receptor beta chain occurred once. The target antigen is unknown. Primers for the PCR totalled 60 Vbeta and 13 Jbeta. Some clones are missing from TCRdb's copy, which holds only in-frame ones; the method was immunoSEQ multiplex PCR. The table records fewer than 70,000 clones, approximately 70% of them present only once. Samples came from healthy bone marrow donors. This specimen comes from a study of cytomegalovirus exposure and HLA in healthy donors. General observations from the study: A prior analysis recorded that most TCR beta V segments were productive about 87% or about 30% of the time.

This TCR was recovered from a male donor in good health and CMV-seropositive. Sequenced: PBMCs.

The CDR3 is CASSYSTAGATYEQYF. In nucleotides, the CDR3 is TGTGCCAGCAGTTACTCGACAGCGGGGGCCACCTACGAGCAGTACTTC. The V gene is TRBV6-6, the J gene TRBJ2-7; 8 nucleotides agree with TRBD2. The CDR3 contains 16 residues. The germline CDR1 and CDR2 sequences are MNHNY and SVGAGI (reference sequence). Trimming took 0 bases from V and 2 from J; bases not matched to a gene: 6.